The source of this T cell receptor beta chain is a study of blood T cell repertoires in COVID-19. Sequencing used immunoSEQ multiplex PCR; TCRdb keeps in-frame clones, though not all of them. The sample consists of some 300,000 clones, 88% of them appearing once. The receptor was derived from a woman aged 55-75 years in a cohort exposed to, infected with or recovered from COVID-19 (not recorded which). The sequenced sample was PBMCs or T cells enriched from blood (not recorded which).

CDR3 DNA sequence: TGTGCCAGCAGCCTCGGACAGAGGAATTCACCCCTCCACTTT. Translation: CASSLGQRNSPLHF. The rearrangement links TRBV3-1 (or the pseudogene TRBV3-2) to TRBJ1-6, with D tentatively TRBD1 (6 bases). Germline V gene data show CDR1 as LGHDT and CDR2 as YNNKEL (reference sequence). V was shortened by 4 bases and J by 7 bases, with 11 bases between the two germline ends. This CDR3 has 14 amino acids.